This is a list of T cell receptor beta chains from one sample in a study of blood T cell repertoires in COVID-19. Method: immunoSEQ multiplex PCR; TCRdb's copy keeps in-frame clones and lacks some. The sample includes about 120,000 clones, about 80% of them seen just once. The specimen was peripheral blood. These receptors were taken from a man aged 35-49 years with active or convalescent COVID-19. The CDR3 runs from the conserved cysteine through the conserved F or W. Fields, in order: V gene, J gene, clone size, D gene, CDR3 DNA, CDR3 protein. The D gene is left open where the match is weak. Size is omitted from some rows. Given values are once, few, many or a class for expanded clones.

TRBV12-3/TRBV12-4	TRBJ2-5	NA	NA	TGTGCCAGCAGTTTAGTAGGGGCAGAGACCCAGTACTTC	CASSLVGAETQYF
TRBV19	TRBJ2-2	NA	TRBD2	TGTGCCAGTAAGAGACTAGCGGGGGGCGGGGCGAACACCGGGGAGCTGTTTTTT	CASKRLAGGGANTGELFF
TRBV6-5	TRBJ1-4	NA	NA	TGTGCCAGCAGTTACTCGGGGCTGGGACTAAGTGAAAAACTGTTTTTT	CASSYSGLGLSEKLFF
TRBV9	TRBJ2-3	once	TRBD1	TGTGCCAGCAGCGTAGCTACGGGACAGGGGAGAGAGACGCAGTATTTT	CASSVATGQGRETQYF
TRBV29-1	TRBJ1-2	NA	TRBD1	TGCAGCGTTGAGCCGACAGGGGGGAACTATGGCTACACCTTC	CSVEPTGGNYGYTF
TRBV24-1	TRBJ2-1	NA	NA	TGTGCCACCAGTGACCAGCGGCAGGAGCAGTTCTTC	CATSDQRQEQFF
TRBV12-3/TRBV12-4	TRBJ1-1	once	NA	TGTGCCAGCAGTTTTTTGTCAGGGACTGAAGCTTTCTTT	CASSFLSGTEAFF
TRBV7-2	TRBJ1-4	NA	NA	TGTGCCAGCAGCCTCTCCGGGAGATCTTACGAAAAACTGTTTTTT	CASSLSGRSYEKLFF
TRBV11-3	TRBJ2-3	NA	TRBD2	TGTGCCAGCAGCTTACGGGGCACGCCGGGGGGGGCCACAGATACGCAGTATTTT	CASSLRGTPGGATDTQYF
TRBV10-1	TRBJ2-2	NA	NA	TGCGCCAGCAGTGAAGGTCCCCGGGGATACGGGGAGCTGTTTTTT	CASSEGPRGYGELFF
TRBV19	TRBJ2-7	NA	TRBD2	TGTGCCAGTAGTATAAGAGGACTAGCGGGAGGCCCCTCCTACGAGCAGTACTTC	CASSIRGLAGGPSYEQYF
TRBV9	TRBJ1-3	NA	TRBD1	TGTGCCAGCAGCGTAGTTCCAGGGGGTACTGGAAACACCATATATTTT	CASSVVPGGTGNTIYF
TRBV28	TRBJ1-2	NA	TRBD1	TGTGCCAGCAGTGTCCCCGGACAGGGGTCATTCGGCTACACCTTC	CASSVPGQGSFGYTF
TRBV7-9	TRBJ2-7	NA	TRBD2	TGTGCCAGCAGCTTAGGGGACTATCCCTACGAGCAGTACTTC	CASSLGDYPYEQYF
TRBV25-1	TRBJ1-6	NA	TRBD1	TGTGCCAGCACCCAGCGTAGGGACAGCACTAATTCACCCCTCCACTTT	CASTQRRDSTNSPLHF
TRBV7-9	TRBJ2-5	NA	NA	TGTGCCAGCAGCTTACTTCTCAGGGAAGAGACCCAGTACTTC	CASSLLLREETQYF
TRBV5-1	TRBJ2-7	NA	TRBD1	TGCGCCAGCAGCTTGGGGCGGGGACAGGGGTCCTACGAGCAGTACTTC	CASSLGRGQGSYEQYF
TRBV6-5	TRBJ2-2	once	NA	TGTGCCAGCAGTACCAACAGGGCCGACACCGGGGAGCTGTTTTTT	CASSTNRADTGELFF
TRBV10-1	TRBJ1-1	NA	NA	TGCGCCAGCAGTGAGTCGAGGCCAACGGTTGAAGCTTTCTTT	CASSESRPTVEAFF
TRBV28	TRBJ2-2	NA	NA	TGTGCCAGCAGACGACAGGACTCGAACACCGGGGAGCTGTTTTTT	CASRRQDSNTGELFF
TRBV19	TRBJ1-6	NA	TRBD1	TGTGCCAGTAGTGTTGGGACAGCACAGAATTCACCCCTCCACTTT	CASSVGTAQNSPLHF
TRBV29-1	TRBJ2-2	NA	NA	TGCAGCGCCCGTGGCGGGAATCGTAACGGGGAGCTGTTTTTT	CSARGGNRNGELFF
TRBV6-5	TRBJ2-1	NA	NA	TGTGCCAGCAGTTACCAGCGGCTAACAGTCCATGAGCAGTTCTTC	CASSYQRLTVHEQFF
TRBV11-3	TRBJ2-1	once	NA	TGTGCCAGCAGCTTAGGGGACTCCTATGACAATGAGCAGTTCTTC	CASSLGDSYDNEQFF
TRBV4-1	TRBJ1-4	NA	TRBD1	TGCGCCAGCAGCCTGGGGACAGGGGTTGAAAAACTGTTTTTT	CASSLGTGVEKLFF
TRBV10-3	TRBJ2-7	NA	NA	TGTGCCATCCTCGGGTTCCTGGACGAGCAGTACTTC	CAILGFLDEQYF
TRBV24-1	TRBJ2-2	NA	NA	TGTGCCACCAGTGAAATCGGGAACACCGGGGAGCTGTTTTTT	CATSEIGNTGELFF
TRBV3-1/TRBV3-2	TRBJ2-5	NA	TRBD1	TGTGCCAGCAGCCGCGCGGGGCAGGGGGCGCCCCAGGGCCAAGAGACCCAGTACTTC	CASSRAGQGAPQGQETQYF
TRBV12-5	TRBJ2-1	NA	TRBD1	TGTGCTAGTGCCGTAGGGGGCCCCCCCTACAATGAGCAGTTCTTC	CASAVGGPPYNEQFF
TRBV29-1	TRBJ1-6	few	TRBD1	TGCAGCGTTGAGGGGACAGGGGGGTCACCCCTCCACTTT	CSVEGTGGSPLHF
TRBV29-1	TRBJ2-5	NA	TRBD2	TGCAGCGTTGGATTCACTAGCGGGGTAGAGACCCAGTACTTC	CSVGFTSGVETQYF
TRBV20-1	TRBJ2-3	once	NA	TGCAGTGCTATTGAAGGTAGCATCGCAACAGATACGCAGTATTTT	CSAIEGSIATDTQYF
TRBV18	TRBJ2-1	NA	TRBD2	TGTGCCAGCTCACCCCTAGACCGGACTAGCAGGCACGTCGATGAGCAGTTCTTC	CASSPLDRTSRHVDEQFF
TRBV10-3	TRBJ2-3	NA	TRBD2	TGTGCCATCAGTGCTAGCGGGACTACAGATACGCAGTATTTT	CAISASGTTDTQYF
TRBV6-1	TRBJ2-1	NA	TRBD1	TGTGCCAGCAGTGAAGGGGACAGATACAATGAGCAGTTCTTC	CASSEGDRYNEQFF
TRBV5-6	TRBJ1-1	NA	NA	TGTGCCAGCAGCTTGGGACAGTCAAACACTGAAGCTTTCTTT	CASSLGQSNTEAFF
TRBV9	TRBJ2-1	NA	NA	TGTGCCAGCAGCGTAGGAGGGAACTCCTACAATGAGCAGTTCTTC	CASSVGGNSYNEQFF
TRBV7-9	TRBJ1-2	NA	NA	TGTGCCAGCAGCGGTGGAGGGGACGGACTTAAATATGGCTACACCTTC	CASSGGGDGLKYGYTF
TRBV5-1	TRBJ2-7	NA	NA	TGCGCCAGCAGCTTGGATGCAGGGAAAACCTACGAGCAGTACTTC	CASSLDAGKTYEQYF
TRBV28	TRBJ1-5	NA	TRBD1	TGTGCCAGCAGTAAAATTCCGGGACAGGGCAATCAGCCCCAGCATTTT	CASSKIPGQGNQPQHF
TRBV27	TRBJ1-2	few	NA	TGTGCCAGCAGTCCGCAGGGCCTCACGCGGGGCTACACCTTC	CASSPQGLTRGYTF
TRBV19	TRBJ2-2	NA	NA	TGTGCCAGTAAATATCGGGGTGGCACGAACACCGGGGAGCTGTTTTTT	CASKYRGGTNTGELFF
TRBV28	TRBJ2-7	NA	NA	TGTGCCAGCAGCCCAGGGGACCCTCCCTACGAGCAGTACTTC	CASSPGDPPYEQYF